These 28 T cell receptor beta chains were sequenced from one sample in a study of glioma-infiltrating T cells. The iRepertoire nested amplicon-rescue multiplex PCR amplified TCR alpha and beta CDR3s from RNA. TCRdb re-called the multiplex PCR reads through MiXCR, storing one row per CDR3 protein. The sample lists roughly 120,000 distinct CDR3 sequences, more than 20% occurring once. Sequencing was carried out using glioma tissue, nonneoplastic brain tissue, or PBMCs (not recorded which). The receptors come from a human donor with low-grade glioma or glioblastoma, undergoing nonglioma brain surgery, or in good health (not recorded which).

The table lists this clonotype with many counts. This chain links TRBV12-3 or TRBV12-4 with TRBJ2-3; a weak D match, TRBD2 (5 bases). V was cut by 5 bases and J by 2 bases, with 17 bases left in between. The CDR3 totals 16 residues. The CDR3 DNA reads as TGTGCCAGCAGTCATTCCTCAGCGGTTACCACAGATACGCAGTATTTT. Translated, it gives CASSHSSAVTTDTQYF.

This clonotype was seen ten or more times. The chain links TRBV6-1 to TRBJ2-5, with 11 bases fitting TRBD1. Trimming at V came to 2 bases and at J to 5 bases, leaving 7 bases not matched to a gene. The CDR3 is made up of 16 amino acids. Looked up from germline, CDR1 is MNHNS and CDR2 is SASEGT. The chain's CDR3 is CASSESGTGGWETQYF. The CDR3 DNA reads TGTGCCAGCAGTGAAAGCGGGACAGGGGGTTGGGAGACCCAGTACTTC.

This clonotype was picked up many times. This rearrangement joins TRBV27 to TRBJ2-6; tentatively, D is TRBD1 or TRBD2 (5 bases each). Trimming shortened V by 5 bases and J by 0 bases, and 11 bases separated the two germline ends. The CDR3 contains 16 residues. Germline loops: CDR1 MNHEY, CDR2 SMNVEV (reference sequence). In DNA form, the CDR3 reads TGTGCCAGCAGTCCATGGGGGATCTCTGGGGCCAACGTCCTGACTTTC. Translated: CASSPWGISGANVLTF.

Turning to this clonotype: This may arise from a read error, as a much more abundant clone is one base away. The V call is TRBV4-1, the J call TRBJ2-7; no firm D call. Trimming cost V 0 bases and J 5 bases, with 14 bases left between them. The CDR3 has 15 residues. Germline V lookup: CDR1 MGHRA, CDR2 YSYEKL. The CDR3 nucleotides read TGCGCCAGCAGCCAAGAAAAGCTGGAGAGCGACGAGCAGTACTTC. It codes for CASSQEKLESDEQYF.

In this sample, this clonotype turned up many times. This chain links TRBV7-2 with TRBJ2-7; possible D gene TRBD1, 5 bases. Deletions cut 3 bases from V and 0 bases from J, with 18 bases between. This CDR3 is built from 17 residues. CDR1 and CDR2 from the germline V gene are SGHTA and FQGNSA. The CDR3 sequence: CASSFGPFGQGSYEQYF. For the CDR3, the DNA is TGTGCCAGCAGCTTTGGGCCGTTTGGGCAGGGCTCCTACGAGCAGTACTTC.

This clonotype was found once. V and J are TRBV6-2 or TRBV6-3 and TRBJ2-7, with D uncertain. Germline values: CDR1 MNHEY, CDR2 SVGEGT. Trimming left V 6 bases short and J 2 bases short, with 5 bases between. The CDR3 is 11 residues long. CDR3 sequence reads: CASSIPYEQYF. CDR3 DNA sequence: TGTGCCAGCAGCATCCCCTACGAGCAGTACTTC.

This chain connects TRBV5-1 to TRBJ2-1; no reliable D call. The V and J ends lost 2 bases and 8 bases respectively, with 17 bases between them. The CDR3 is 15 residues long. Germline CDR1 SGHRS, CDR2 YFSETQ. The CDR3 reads CASSFRRVTSDEQFF. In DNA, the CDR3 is TGCGCCAGCAGCTTCCGTAGAGTCACTTCCGATGAGCAGTTCTTC.

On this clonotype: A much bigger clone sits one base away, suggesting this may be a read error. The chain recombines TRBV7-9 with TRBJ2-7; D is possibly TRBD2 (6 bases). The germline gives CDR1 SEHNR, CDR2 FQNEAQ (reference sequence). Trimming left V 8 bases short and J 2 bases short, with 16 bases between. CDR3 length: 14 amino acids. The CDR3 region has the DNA TGTGCCAGCCGCCCGTCCGGGAGCACCTACGAGCAGTACTTC. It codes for CASRPSGSTYEQYF.

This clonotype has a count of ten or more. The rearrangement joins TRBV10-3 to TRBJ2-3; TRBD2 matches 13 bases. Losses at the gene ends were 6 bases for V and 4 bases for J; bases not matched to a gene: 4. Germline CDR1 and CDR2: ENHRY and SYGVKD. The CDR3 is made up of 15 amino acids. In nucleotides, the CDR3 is TGTGCCATCAGGGAACTAGCGGGAGGGGCAGATACGCAGTATTTT. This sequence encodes CAIRELAGGADTQYF.

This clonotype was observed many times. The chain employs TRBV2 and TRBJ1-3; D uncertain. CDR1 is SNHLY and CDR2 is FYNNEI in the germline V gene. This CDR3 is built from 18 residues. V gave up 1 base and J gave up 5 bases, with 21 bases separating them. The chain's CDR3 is CASSEEGAGITRRNTIYF. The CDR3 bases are TGTGCCAGCAGTGAAGAGGGCGCCGGGATCACCAGGAGAAACACCATATATTTT.

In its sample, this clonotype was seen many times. The CDR3 nucleotides are TGTGCCAGCAAAATTAGGCTGTCGAGACTAGACACAGATACGCAGTATTTT. Translating it yields CASKIRLSRLDTDTQYF. The chain uses TRBV6-4 and TRBJ2-3; possibly TRBD2 for D (6 bases). The CDR3 sequence is 17 residues long. The germline CDR1 and CDR2 sequences are MRHNA and SNTAGT. Trimming took off 7 bases at V and 2 bases at J, with 22 bases between the two ends.

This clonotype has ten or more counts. CDR3 residues: CASSQLGLAGVGQETQYF. CDR3 nucleotide sequence: TGCGCCAGCAGCCAATTGGGACTAGCGGGAGTGGGCCAAGAGACCCAGTACTTC. The chain has TRBV4-1 and TRBJ2-5, with 14 bases matching TRBD2. CDR3 length equals 18 residues. The germline V gene encodes CDR1 MGHRA and CDR2 YSYEKL. Trimming at V came to 2 bases and at J to 1 base, leaving 6 bases not matched to a gene.

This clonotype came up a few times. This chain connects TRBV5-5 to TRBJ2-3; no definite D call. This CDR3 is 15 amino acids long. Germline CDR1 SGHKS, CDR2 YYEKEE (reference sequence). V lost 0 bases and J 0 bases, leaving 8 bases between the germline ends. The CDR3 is CASSLGLASTDTQYF. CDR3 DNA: TGTGCCAGCAGCTTGGGGCTCGCCAGCACAGATACGCAGTATTTT.

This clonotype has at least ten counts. DNA of the CDR3: TGTGCCAGCAGTTTACGAACAGGGAACTATGGCTACACCTTC. It codes for CASSLRTGNYGYTF. V is TRBV27 and J is TRBJ1-2, with D tentatively TRBD1 (6 bases). This CDR3 has 14 amino acids. The V gene's germline CDR1 is MNHEY and CDR2 SMNVEV (reference sequence). V was shortened by 2 bases and J by 2 bases, with 9 bases between the two germline ends.

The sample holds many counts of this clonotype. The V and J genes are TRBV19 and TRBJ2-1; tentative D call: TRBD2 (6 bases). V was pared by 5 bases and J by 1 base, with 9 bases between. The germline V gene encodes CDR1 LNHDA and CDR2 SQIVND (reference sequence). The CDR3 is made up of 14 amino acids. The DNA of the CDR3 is TGTGCCAGTAGTGCGGGACTTTCCTACAATGAGCAGTTCTTC. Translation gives CASSAGLSYNEQFF.

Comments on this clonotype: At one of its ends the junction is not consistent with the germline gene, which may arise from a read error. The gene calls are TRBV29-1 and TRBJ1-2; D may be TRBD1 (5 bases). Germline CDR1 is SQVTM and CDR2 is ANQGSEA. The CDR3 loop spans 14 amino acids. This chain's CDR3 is CSVDTQGLNYGYTF. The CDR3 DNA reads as TGTAGCGTTGACACCCAGGGTCTCAACTATGGCTACACCTTC.

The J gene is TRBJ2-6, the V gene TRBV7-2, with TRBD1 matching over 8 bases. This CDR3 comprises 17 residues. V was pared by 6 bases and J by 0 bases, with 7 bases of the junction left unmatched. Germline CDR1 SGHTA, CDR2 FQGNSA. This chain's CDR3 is CTSRTGTGNSGANVLTF. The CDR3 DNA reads TGTACCAGCAGAACCGGGACAGGAAACTCTGGGGCCAACGTCCTGACTTTC.

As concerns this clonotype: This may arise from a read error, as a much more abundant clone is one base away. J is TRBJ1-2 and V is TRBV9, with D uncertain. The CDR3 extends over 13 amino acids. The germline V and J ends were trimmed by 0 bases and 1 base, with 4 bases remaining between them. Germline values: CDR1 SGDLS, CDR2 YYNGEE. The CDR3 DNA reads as TGTGCCAGCAGCGTAGACAGTAACTATGGCTACACCTTC. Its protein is CASSVDSNYGYTF.

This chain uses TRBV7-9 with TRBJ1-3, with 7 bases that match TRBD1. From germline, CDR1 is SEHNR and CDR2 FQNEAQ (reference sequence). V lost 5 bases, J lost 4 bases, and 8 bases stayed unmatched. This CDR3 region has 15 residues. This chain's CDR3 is CASSDRGQDGNTIYF. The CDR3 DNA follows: TGTGCCAGCAGCGACCGCGGACAGGACGGAAACACCATATATTTT.

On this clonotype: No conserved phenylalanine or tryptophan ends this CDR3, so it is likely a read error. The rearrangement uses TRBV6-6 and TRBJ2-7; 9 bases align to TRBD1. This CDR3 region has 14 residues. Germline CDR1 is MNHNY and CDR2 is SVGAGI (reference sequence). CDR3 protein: CASSSGTGRFEQYL. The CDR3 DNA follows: TGTGCCAGTAGTTCCGGGACAGGGCGATTCGAGCAGTACCTC.

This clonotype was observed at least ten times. DNA for the CDR3: TGTGCCAGCGACAAGGGTCGGTACAATGAGCAGTTCTTC. Amino acid sequence: CASDKGRYNEQFF. The chain combines TRBV6-1 with TRBJ2-1; D is uncertain. The CDR3 sequence is 13 residues long. The V and J ends lost 8 bases and 4 bases respectively, with 12 bases between them. Germline-derived CDR1 and CDR2 are MNHNS and SASEGT.

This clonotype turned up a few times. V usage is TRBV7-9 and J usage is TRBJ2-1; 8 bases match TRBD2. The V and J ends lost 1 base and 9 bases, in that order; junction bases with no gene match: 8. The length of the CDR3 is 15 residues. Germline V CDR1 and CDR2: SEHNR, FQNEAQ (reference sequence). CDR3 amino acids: CASSLETGGPGEQFF. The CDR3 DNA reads TGTGCCAGCAGCTTAGAGACGGGAGGGCCGGGTGAGCAGTTCTTC.

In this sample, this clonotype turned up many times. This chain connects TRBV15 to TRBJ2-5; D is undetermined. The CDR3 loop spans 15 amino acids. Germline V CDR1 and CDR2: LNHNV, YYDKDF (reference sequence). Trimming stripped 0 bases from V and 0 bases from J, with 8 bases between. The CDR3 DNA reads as TGTGCCACCAGCAGAGATACCAGCTACCAAGAGACCCAGTACTTC. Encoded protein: CATSRDTSYQETQYF.

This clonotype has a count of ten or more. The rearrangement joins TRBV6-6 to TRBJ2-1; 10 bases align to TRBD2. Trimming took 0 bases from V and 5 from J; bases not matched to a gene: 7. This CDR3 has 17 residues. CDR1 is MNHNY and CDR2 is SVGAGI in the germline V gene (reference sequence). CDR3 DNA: TGTGCCAGCAGTTACTCGCATACAGCGGGAGGGGACAATGAGCAGTTCTTC. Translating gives CASSYSHTAGGDNEQFF.

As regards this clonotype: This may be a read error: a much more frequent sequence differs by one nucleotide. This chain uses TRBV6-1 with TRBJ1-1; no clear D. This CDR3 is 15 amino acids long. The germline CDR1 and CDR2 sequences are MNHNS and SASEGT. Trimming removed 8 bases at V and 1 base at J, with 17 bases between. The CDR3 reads CASHGLRATNTEAFF. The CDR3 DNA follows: TGTGCCAGCCATGGTCTACGGGCTACGAACACTGAAGCTTTCTTT.

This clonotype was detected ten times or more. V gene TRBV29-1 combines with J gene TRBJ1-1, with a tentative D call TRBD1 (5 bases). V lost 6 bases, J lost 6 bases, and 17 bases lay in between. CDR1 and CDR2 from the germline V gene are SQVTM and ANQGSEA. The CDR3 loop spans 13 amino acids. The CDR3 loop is CSVVLTAYSEAFF. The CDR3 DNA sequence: TGCAGCGTGGTACTGACAGCATACTCTGAAGCTTTCTTT.

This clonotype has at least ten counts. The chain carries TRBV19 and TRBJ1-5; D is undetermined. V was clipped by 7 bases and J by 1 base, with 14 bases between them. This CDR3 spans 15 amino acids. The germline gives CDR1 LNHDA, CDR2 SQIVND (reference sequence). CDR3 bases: TGTGCCAGTAAGGATCCGGGTAGGAGCAATCAGCCCCAGCATTTT. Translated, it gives CASKDPGRSNQPQHF. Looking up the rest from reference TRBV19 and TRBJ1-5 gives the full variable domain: DGGITQSPKYLFRKEGQNVTLSCEQNLNHDAMYWYRQDPGQGLRLIYYSQIVNDFQKGDIAEGYSVSREKKESFPLTVTSAQKNPTAFYLCASKDPGRSNQPQHFGDGTRLSIL.

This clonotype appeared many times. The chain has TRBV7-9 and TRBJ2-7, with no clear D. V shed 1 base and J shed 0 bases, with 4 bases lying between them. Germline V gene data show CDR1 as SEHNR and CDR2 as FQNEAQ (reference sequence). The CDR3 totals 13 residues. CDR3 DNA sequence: TGTGCCAGCAGCTTAGAGTACTCCTACGAGCAGTACTTC. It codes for CASSLEYSYEQYF. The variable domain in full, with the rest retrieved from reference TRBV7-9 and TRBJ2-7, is DTGVSQNPRHKITKRGQNVTFRCDPISEHNRLYWYRQTLGQGPEFLTYFQNEAQLEKSRLLSDRFSAERPKGSFSTLEIQRTEQGDSAMYLCASSLEYSYEQYFGPGTRLTVT.